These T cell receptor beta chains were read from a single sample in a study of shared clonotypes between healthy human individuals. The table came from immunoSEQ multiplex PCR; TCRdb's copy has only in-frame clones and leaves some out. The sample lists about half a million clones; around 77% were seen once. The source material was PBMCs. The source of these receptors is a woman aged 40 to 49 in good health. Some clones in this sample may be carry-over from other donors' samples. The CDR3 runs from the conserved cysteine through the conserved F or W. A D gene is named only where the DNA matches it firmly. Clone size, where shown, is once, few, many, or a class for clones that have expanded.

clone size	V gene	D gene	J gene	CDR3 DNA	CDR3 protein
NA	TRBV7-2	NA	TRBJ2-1	TGTGCCAGCAGCTTCACGGCAGGAGGGCAGCAGTTCTTC	CASSFTAGGQQFF
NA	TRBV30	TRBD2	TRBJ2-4	TGTGCCTGGAGTGTAGGCGGGAGTGACATTCAGTACTTC	CAWSVGGSDIQYF
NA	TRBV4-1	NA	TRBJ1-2	TGCGCCAGCAGCCAACGTAGGGATGCAGGCCTGTCCACCTATGGCTACACCTTC	CASSQRRDAGLSTYGYTF
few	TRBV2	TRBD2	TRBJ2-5	TGTGCCAGCACTTTGGCGGGAGCCCAAGAGACCCAGTACTTC	CASTLAGAQETQYF
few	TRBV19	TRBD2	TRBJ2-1	TGTGCCAGTAGTATGGGGACTAGCGCCAACAATGAGCAGTTCTTC	CASSMGTSANNEQFF
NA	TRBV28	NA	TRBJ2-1	TGTGCCAGCAGTTTCCCGGCTCGGGAGCAGTTCTTC	CASSFPAREQFF
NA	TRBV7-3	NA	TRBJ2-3	TGTGCCAGCAGCTGGGCAGGGGGCACAGATACGCAGTATTTT	CASSWAGGTDTQYF
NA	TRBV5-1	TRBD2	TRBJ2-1	TGCGCCAGCAGCTTGTCGGGAGCGGGAGTCGAGCAGTTCTTC	CASSLSGAGVEQFF
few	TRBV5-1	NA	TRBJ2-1	TGCGCCAGCAGCTTGGGGAGTGGGTATGAGCAGTTCTTC	CASSLGSGYEQFF
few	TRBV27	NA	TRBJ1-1	TGTGCCAGCAGAACGGGACACGGGAACACTGAAGCTTTCTTT	CASRTGHGNTEAFF